A selection of T cell receptor beta chains follows, all from one sample in a study of CD8+ T cells in alopecia areata. Here immunoSEQ multiplex PCR was the method, and the copy in TCRdb shows in-frame clones only, minus some. The sample shows 110,000 to 150,000 clones, about 47% of them seen only once. This specimen was CD4+ T cells sorted from blood, taken at week 0. All receptors come from a human donor with alopecia areata. Both conserved end residues are part of each CDR3. Each record gives: D gene, J gene, V gene, clone size, CDR3 DNA, CDR3 protein. A D gene is named only where the DNA matches it firmly. Clone size, where shown, is once, few, many, or a class for clones that have expanded.

D gene: .
J gene: TRBJ2-7
V gene: TRBV10-2
clone size: .
CDR3 DNA: TGCGCCAGCAGTGACCGACATCCCTACGAGCAGTACTTC
CDR3 protein: CASSDRHPYEQYF

D gene: .
J gene: TRBJ1-1
V gene: TRBV5-1
clone size: .
CDR3 DNA: TGCGCCAGCAGTTTTGACCGCATCTACACTGAAGCTTTCTTT
CDR3 protein: CASSFDRIYTEAFF

D gene: .
J gene: TRBJ2-2
V gene: TRBV30
clone size: .
CDR3 DNA: TGTGCCTTGGAGGAGGCCGGGGAGCTGTTTTTT
CDR3 protein: CALEEAGELFF

D gene: TRBD2
J gene: TRBJ2-1
V gene: TRBV7-3
clone size: .
CDR3 DNA: TGTGCCAGCAGCCCGGGACTAGCGGGAACCAATGAGCAGTTCTTC
CDR3 protein: CASSPGLAGTNEQFF

D gene: .
J gene: TRBJ2-1
V gene: TRBV29-1
clone size: .
CDR3 DNA: TGCAGCGTTGTGCTCTTGGATGAGCAGTTCTTC
CDR3 protein: CSVVLLDEQFF

D gene: .
J gene: TRBJ1-5
V gene: TRBV7-3
clone size: .
CDR3 DNA: TGTGCCAGCAGCTTTCCCATCTATCAGCCCCAGCATTTT
CDR3 protein: CASSFPIYQPQHF

D gene: TRBD1
J gene: TRBJ2-5
V gene: TRBV6-5
clone size: .
CDR3 DNA: TGTGCCAGCTACACAGGGGTAGGAGAGACCCAGTACTTC
CDR3 protein: CASYTGVGETQYF

D gene: .
J gene: TRBJ2-5
V gene: TRBV29-1
clone size: .
CDR3 DNA: TGCAGCGTTGAAGGAGGAGTAGAGACCCAGTACTTC
CDR3 protein: CSVEGGVETQYF

D gene: .
J gene: TRBJ2-1
V gene: TRBV2
clone size: .
CDR3 DNA: TGTGCCAGCGGTGCAGGGGGAGGGAATGAGCAGTTCTTC
CDR3 protein: CASGAGGGNEQFF

D gene: TRBD2
J gene: TRBJ2-7
V gene: TRBV27
clone size: .
CDR3 DNA: TGTGCCAGCAGCCGCAGTAGCGGGCGCACCTACGAGCAGTACTTC
CDR3 protein: CASSRSSGRTYEQYF

D gene: TRBD2
J gene: TRBJ2-5
V gene: TRBV29-1
clone size: .
CDR3 DNA: TGCAGCGCCGATGGGGGGGGAGAGACCCAGTACTTC
CDR3 protein: CSADGGGETQYF

D gene: .
J gene: TRBJ2-3
V gene: TRBV19
clone size: .
CDR3 DNA: TGTGCCAGTAGTATTGCGTCAAGCACAGATACGCAGTATTTT
CDR3 protein: CASSIASSTDTQYF

D gene: TRBD1
J gene: TRBJ1-4
V gene: TRBV29-1
clone size: .
CDR3 DNA: TGCAGCGCGGGACAGGGGAGGGAAAAACTGTTTTTT
CDR3 protein: CSAGQGREKLFF

D gene: .
J gene: TRBJ2-1
V gene: TRBV29-1
clone size: .
CDR3 DNA: TGCAGCGTTGACGGCGGAGGAGACGAGCAGTTCTTC
CDR3 protein: CSVDGGGDEQFF

D gene: .
J gene: TRBJ2-7
V gene: TRBV23-1
clone size: few
CDR3 DNA: TGCGCCAGCAGTCAATCGGAACGGCCGTTCTCCTACGAGCAGTACTTC
CDR3 protein: CASSQSERPFSYEQYF

D gene: .
J gene: TRBJ1-2
V gene: TRBV30
clone size: .
CDR3 DNA: TGTGCCTGGCATCGACAGGTCGGTAACTATGGCTACACCTTC
CDR3 protein: CAWHRQVGNYGYTF

D gene: .
J gene: TRBJ2-5
V gene: TRBV7-2
clone size: .
CDR3 DNA: TGTGCCAGCAGCTTAGGGAGAGTGGAGACCCAGTACTTC
CDR3 protein: CASSLGRVETQYF

D gene: .
J gene: TRBJ2-4
V gene: TRBV4-3
clone size: .
CDR3 DNA: TGCGCCAGCAGCCAAGATGGAAGCCTCAAAAACATTCAGTACTTC
CDR3 protein: CASSQDGSLKNIQYF

D gene: .
J gene: TRBJ2-2
V gene: TRBV29-1
clone size: .
CDR3 DNA: TGCAGCGTTGATAGGGGCACCGGGGAGCTGTTTTTT
CDR3 protein: CSVDRGTGELFF

D gene: .
J gene: TRBJ1-1
V gene: TRBV19
clone size: .
CDR3 DNA: TGTGCCAGTAGTATCCCTGGTGGGGGATTTGAAGCTTTCTTT
CDR3 protein: CASSIPGGGFEAFF

D gene: TRBD2
J gene: TRBJ2-7
V gene: TRBV10-3
clone size: few
CDR3 DNA: TGTGCCATCAGTGGGGGGAATTTGGCGGGAGGTGACGAGCAGTACTTC
CDR3 protein: CAISGGNLAGGDEQYF

D gene: .
J gene: TRBJ1-5
V gene: TRBV19
clone size: once
CDR3 DNA: TGTGCCAGTAGTATCCTCGAAGGGGGTTTTAGCAATCAGCCCCAGCATTTT
CDR3 protein: CASSILEGGFSNQPQHF

D gene: .
J gene: TRBJ2-3
V gene: TRBV4-1
clone size: .
CDR3 DNA: TGCGCCAGCAGCCTACGACTAACCGCCACAGATACGCAGTATTTT
CDR3 protein: CASSLRLTATDTQYF

D gene: TRBD2
J gene: TRBJ2-7
V gene: TRBV30
clone size: .
CDR3 DNA: TGTGCCTGGACTAGCGGGAGGGGATACGAGCAGTACTTC
CDR3 protein: CAWTSGRGYEQYF

D gene: TRBD1
J gene: TRBJ2-2
V gene: TRBV25-1
clone size: few
CDR3 DNA: TGTGCCAGCACAACAGGGGGCGCGTCCACCGGGGAGCTGTTTTTT
CDR3 protein: CASTTGGASTGELFF

D gene: TRBD1
J gene: TRBJ1-1
V gene: TRBV30
clone size: few
CDR3 DNA: TGTGCCTGGAGTGTGACAGGGGGAAAGACTGAAGCTTTCTTT
CDR3 protein: CAWSVTGGKTEAFF

D gene: TRBD1
J gene: TRBJ1-2
V gene: TRBV2
clone size: .
CDR3 DNA: TGTGCCAGCGGAATGACAGGGATCGCTAACTATGGCTACACCTTC
CDR3 protein: CASGMTGIANYGYTF

D gene: .
J gene: TRBJ2-5
V gene: TRBV21-1
clone size: .
CDR3 DNA: TGTGCCAGCAGCAAAAGGGGAAAGGGACAGGGGGAGAAGATGACCCAGTACTTC
CDR3 protein: CASSKRGKGQGEKMTQYF